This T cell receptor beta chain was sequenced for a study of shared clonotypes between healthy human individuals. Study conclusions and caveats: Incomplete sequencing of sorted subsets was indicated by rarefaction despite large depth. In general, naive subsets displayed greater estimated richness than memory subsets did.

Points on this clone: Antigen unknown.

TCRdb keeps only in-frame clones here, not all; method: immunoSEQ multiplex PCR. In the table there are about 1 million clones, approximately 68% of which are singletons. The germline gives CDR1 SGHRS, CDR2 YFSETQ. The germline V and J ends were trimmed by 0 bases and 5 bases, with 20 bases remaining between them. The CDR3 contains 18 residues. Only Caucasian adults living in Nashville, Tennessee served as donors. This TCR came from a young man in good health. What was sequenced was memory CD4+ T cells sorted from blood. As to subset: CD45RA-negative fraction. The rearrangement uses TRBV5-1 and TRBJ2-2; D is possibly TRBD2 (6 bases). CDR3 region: CASSLAGASALSTGELFF. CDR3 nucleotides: TGCGCCAGCAGCTTGGCCGGGGCTAGCGCACTAAGTACCGGGGAGCTGTTTTTT. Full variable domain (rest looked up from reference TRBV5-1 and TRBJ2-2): KAGVTQTPRYLIKTRGQQVTLSCSPISGHRSVSWYQQTPGQGLQFLFEYFSETQRNKGNFPGRFSGRQFSNSRSEMNVSTLELGDSALYLCASSLAGASALSTGELFFGEGSRLTVL.